This TCR beta chain emerged from a study of cytomegalovirus exposure and HLA in healthy donors. Study as a whole: Researchers previously reported finding fewer than 140 million unique TCR beta sequences from about 170 million T cells.

General study findings and limits: A cluster of highly shared sequence variants was likely a sequencing artifact.

Both 60 Vbeta primers and 13 Jbeta primers went into the PCR. Libraries were prepared by immunoSEQ multiplex PCR; TCRdb keeps only in-frame clonotypes and omits some of them. The sample has some 150,000 clones. Germline CDR1 reads DFQATT; CDR2 reads SNEGSKA (reference sequence). V was clipped by 6 bases and J by 8 bases, with 11 bases between them. The CDR3 consists of 11 residues. About this clone itself: Its antigen remains unknown.

The chain carries TRBV20-1 and TRBJ2-1, with D maybe TRBD2 (5 bases). This sequence originates from a woman aged 18 to 35 in good health and CMV-seropositive. The sequenced sample was PBMCs. The chain's CDR3 is CSATKRDEQFF. The CDR3 coding sequence is TGCAGTGCAACGAAGAGGGATGAGCAGTTCTTC.